This TCR beta chain was retrieved from a study of blood T cell repertoires in COVID-19. Study as a whole: The analysed material was cDNA or gDNA that came from T cells, B-cell-depleted T cells, or PBMCs.

The germline V gene encodes CDR1 SGHKS and CDR2 YYEKEE (reference sequence). Trimming shortened V by 4 bases and J by 10 bases, and 11 bases separated the two germline ends. The CDR3 totals 12 residues. Study processing details: Reference gene primer amplification yielded estimated nucleated cell counts. The table came from immunoSEQ multiplex PCR; TCRdb's copy has only in-frame clones and leaves some out. That table furnishes V, J and clone size, whereas the DNA furnished D and trimming. The sample yields about 220,000 clones, approximately 79% seen once. The specimen was peripheral blood. V usage is TRBV5-5 and J usage is TRBJ1-4, with D uncertain. This receptor was obtained from a human donor in a cohort sampled during active COVID-19. The DNA of the CDR3 is TGTGCCAGCAGCCCCGACATCGGAAAACTGTTTTTT. Protein product: CASSPDIGKLFF. Combining the CDR3 with reference TRBV5-5 and TRBJ1-4 gives the whole variable domain DAGVTQSPTHLIKTRGQQVTLRCSPISGHKSVSWYQQVLGQGPQFIFQYYEKEERGRGNFPDRFSARQFPNYSSELNVNALLLGDSALYLCASSPDIGKLFFGSGTQLSVL.